What follows are 15 T cell receptor beta chains derived from one specimen sequenced in a study of blood T cell repertoires in COVID-19. Only in-frame clones appear in the TCRdb table, and some are missing; sequencing was by immunoSEQ multiplex PCR. The data show more than 150,000 clones, approximately 89% seen once. Sequenced material: peripheral blood. The receptors here all came from a man aged 40-49 years with active or convalescent COVID-19.

This chain links TRBV27 with TRBJ1-2; possible D gene TRBD1, 5 bases. The CDR3 extends over 13 amino acids. CDR1 is MNHEY and CDR2 is SMNVEV in the germline V gene (reference sequence). V lost 3 bases and J lost 6, with 11 bases in between. The CDR3 sequence is CASSLIGQDGYTF. The CDR3 DNA sequence: TGTGCCAGCAGTTTGATCGGACAAGATGGCTACACCTTC.

The V call is TRBV7-3, the J call TRBJ1-1; no clear D gene. V was trimmed by 1 base and J by 6 bases, leaving 12 bases between them. This CDR3 is built from 14 residues. Germline V CDR1 and CDR2: SGHTA, FQGTGA. DNA for the CDR3: TGTGCCAGCAGCTTAAGGCACGGAGTCTCTGAAGCTTTCTTT. Translation gives CASSLRHGVSEAFF.

This chain links TRBV5-5 with TRBJ2-1; D may be TRBD2 (6 bases). The V gene lost 2 bases and the J gene lost 3 bases, with 9 bases spanning the gap. The length of the CDR3 is 14 residues. Germline assignment: CDR1 SGHKS and CDR2 YYEKEE (reference sequence). The CDR3 here is CASSLFGSYNEQFF. The CDR3 nucleotides are TGTGCCAGCAGCTTATTCGGGAGCTACAATGAGCAGTTCTTC.

The genes are TRBV7-8 and TRBJ1-5; 9 positions match TRBD1. Trimming at V came to 6 bases and at J to 0 bases, leaving 9 bases not matched to a gene. Germline V CDR1 and CDR2: SGHVS, FQNEAQ. The CDR3 extends over 17 amino acids. This chain's CDR3 is CASRMDRGVYSNQPQHF. For the CDR3, the DNA is TGTGCCAGCAGGATGGACAGGGGAGTTTATAGCAATCAGCCCCAGCATTTT.

This clone came up a few times. J is TRBJ1-5 and V is TRBV3-1 (or the pseudogene TRBV3-2); no firm D call. Germline-derived CDR1 and CDR2 are LGHDT and YNNKEL (reference sequence). The CDR3 is made up of 14 amino acids. V dropped 3 bases and J dropped 6 bases, with 12 bases sitting between them. The CDR3 DNA is TGTGCCAGCAGCCAGGCGGGCCCAGGTCAGCCCCAGCATTTT. It specifies CASSQAGPGQPQHF.

The V gene is TRBV4-2, the J gene TRBJ2-1; TRBD1 matches at 7 bases. V shed 1 base and J 7 bases; nucleotides not matched to a gene: 10. Germline CDR1 LGHNA, CDR2 YNFKEQ. This CDR3 contains 16 residues. CDR3 region: CASSQVRSRGTNEQFF. The DNA of the CDR3 is TGTGCCAGCAGCCAAGTCCGCAGCAGGGGGACGAATGAGCAGTTCTTC.

The chain recombines TRBV19 with TRBJ1-5, with a possible D match to TRBD1 (5 bases). Germline CDR1 is LNHDA and CDR2 is SQIVND (reference sequence). The length of the CDR3 is 16 residues. Trimming took 5 bases from V and 0 from J, leaving 14 bases between them. Written as DNA, the CDR3 is TGTGCCAGTAGTGTCATCCCAGGGATTAGCAATCAGCCCCAGCATTTT. Translated, it gives CASSVIPGISNQPQHF.

The chain recombines TRBV5-1 with TRBJ1-6, with 8 bases matching TRBD1. This CDR3 region has 17 residues. V lost 4 bases, J lost 6 bases, and 12 bases stayed unmatched. From germline, CDR1 is SGHRS and CDR2 YFSETQ. As DNA, the CDR3 is TGCGCCAGCAGCACCCGACAGGGGTCGGGTCTTAATTCACCCCTCCACTTT. Residues: CASSTRQGSGLNSPLHF.

The chain joins TRBV14 to TRBJ2-1; D gene ambiguous. The CDR3 length is 13 residues. Trimming stripped 5 bases from V and 5 bases from J, with 10 bases between. Germline V gene lookup returns CDR1 SGHDN and CDR2 FVKESK. The CDR3 DNA sequence: TGTGCCAGCAGCTTGACGGGTGACAATGAGCAGTTCTTC. Translating it yields CASSLTGDNEQFF.

This chain links TRBV19 with TRBJ1-2, with D possibly being TRBD1 (6 bases). The CDR3 sequence is 15 residues long. Trimming took off 5 bases at V and 2 bases at J, with 15 bases between the two ends. Per the germline V gene, CDR1 is LNHDA and CDR2 is SQIVND (reference sequence). The CDR3 is CASSERRGTNYGYTF. The CDR3 DNA follows: TGTGCCAGTAGTGAGCGCAGGGGAACCAACTATGGCTACACCTTC. The entire variable domain, with the rest obtained from reference TRBV19 and TRBJ1-2, is as follows: DGGITQSPKYLFRKEGQNVTLSCEQNLNHDAMYWYRQDPGQGLRLIYYSQIVNDFQKGDIAEGYSVSREKKESFPLTVTSAQKNPTAFYLCASSERRGTNYGYTFGSGTRLTVV.

The chain is built from TRBV18 and TRBJ1-2, with D unresolved. Trimming shortened V by 1 base and J by 0 bases, and 12 bases separated the two germline ends. This CDR3 comprises 16 residues. Germline V CDR1 and CDR2: KGHSH, LQKENI. CDR3 protein: CASSPRQVSSNYGYTF. DNA of the CDR3: TGTGCCAGCTCACCACGGCAGGTCTCTTCTAACTATGGCTACACCTTC.

In regard to this clone: The junction departs from germline at one end; a sequencing error may be responsible. As DNA, the CDR3 is TGTGCCAGCAGCCTAGCGGGGCAAGATGAAAAACTGTTTTTT. Its protein is CASSLAGQDEKLFF. This sequence joins TRBV7-9 and TRBJ1-4; tentative D call: TRBD1 (5 bases). Germline V CDR1 and CDR2: SEHNR, FQNEAQ (reference sequence). The CDR3 consists of 14 residues.

This clone was seen only once. The rearrangement uses TRBV19 and TRBJ1-4; no clear D. This CDR3 has 13 amino acids. In germline, CDR1 is LNHDA, CDR2 SQIVND (reference sequence). The V and J ends lost 8 bases and 1 base respectively, with 8 bases between them. CDR3 residues: CASRRLTNEKLFF. CDR3 nucleotide sequence: TGTGCCAGTCGGCGGTTAACTAATGAAAAACTGTTTTTT.

The CDR3 here is CASNGQGALDSGYTF. CDR3 DNA sequence: TGTGCCAGCAACGGACAGGGGGCTCTAGATAGTGGCTACACCTTC. V and J are TRBV2 and TRBJ1-2; 11 bases match TRBD1. Per germline, CDR1 SNHLY and CDR2 FYNNEI. V was clipped by 7 bases and J by 7 bases; unmatched bases: 11. The CDR3 consists of 15 residues.

The chain recombines TRBV11-2 with TRBJ2-1; possible D gene TRBD2, 5 bases. The CDR3 runs to 14 residues. V lost 0 bases to trimming and J lost 8 bases, with 11 bases between them. Germline V gives CDR1 SGHAT, CDR2 FQNNGV. The CDR3 sequence: CASSLERVGHEQFF. The CDR3 region has the DNA TGTGCCAGCAGCTTAGAGAGGGTGGGCCATGAGCAGTTCTTC. The variable domain in full, with the rest retrieved from reference TRBV11-2 and TRBJ2-1, is EAGVAQSPRYKIIEKRQSVAFWCNPISGHATLYWYQQILGQGPKLLIQFQNNGVVDDSQLPKDRFSAERLKGVDSTLKIQPAKLEDSAVYLCASSLERVGHEQFFGPGTRLTVL.